Listed here is a single T cell receptor (beta chain). Its matching antigen is unknown. The read is 3 residues too short to cover the CDR3 end, so that end is filled in from the germline J gene. This record belongs to a study of T cells in women clearing cervical HPV infection. Study information: Case blood drawn at lesion detection; control blood after infection cleared.

Measured with immunoSEQ multiplex PCR; TCRdb has only the in-frame clones, and not every one. Across some 31,000 clones, the top ten clones capture approximately 1.4% of the sample. Study-wide findings and caveats: Cases carried less TRBV6-7 than controls: 0.11% versus 0.16%.

Germline lookup yields CDR1 DFQATT and CDR2 SNEGSKA (reference sequence). V was clipped by 3 bases and J by 3 bases; unmatched bases: 1. This CDR3 contains 13 residues. The receptor's source is a woman between 18 and 70 years old with a cervical HPV16 infection that either progressed to CIN3+ or cleared (not recorded which). Sequences were obtained from blood buffy coat. This rearrangement joins TRBV20-1 to TRBJ1-4; TRBD1 agrees at 7 bases. CDR3 amino acids: CSARGQPNEKLFF. The sequenced part of the CDR3 DNA is TGCAGTGCTAGGGGACAGCCTAATGAAAAA.